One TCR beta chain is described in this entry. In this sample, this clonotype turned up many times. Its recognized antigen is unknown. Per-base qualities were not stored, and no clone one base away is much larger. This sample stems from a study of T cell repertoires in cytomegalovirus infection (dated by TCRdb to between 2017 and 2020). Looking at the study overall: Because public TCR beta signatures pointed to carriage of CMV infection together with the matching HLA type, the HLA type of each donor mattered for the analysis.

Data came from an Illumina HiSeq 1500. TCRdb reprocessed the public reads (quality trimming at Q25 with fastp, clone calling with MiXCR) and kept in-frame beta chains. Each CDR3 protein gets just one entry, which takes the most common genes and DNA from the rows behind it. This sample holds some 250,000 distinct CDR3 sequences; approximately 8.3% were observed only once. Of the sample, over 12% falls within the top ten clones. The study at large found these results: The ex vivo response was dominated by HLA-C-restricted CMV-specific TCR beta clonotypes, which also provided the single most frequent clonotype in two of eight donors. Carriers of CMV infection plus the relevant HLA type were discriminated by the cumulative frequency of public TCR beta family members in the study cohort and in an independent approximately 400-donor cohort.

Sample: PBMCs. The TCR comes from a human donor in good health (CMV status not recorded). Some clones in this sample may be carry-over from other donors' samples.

The CDR3 is CASSLEAGRYTGELFF. The nucleotides are TGTGCCAGCAGCTTAGAAGCGGGACGGTACACCGGGGAGCTGTTTTTT. The chain employs TRBV11-2 and TRBJ2-2; 7 bases in the middle match TRBD2. CDR1 and CDR2 are read off the germline V gene as SGHAT and FQNNGV. The CDR3, cysteine through phenylalanine, is 16 amino acids long. The sequence is cut down to CDR3 DNA, 48 bases in frame from base 1. V lost 0 bases and J lost 3 bases, and the count of bases not matched to a germline gene is 4.